This TCR beta chain was found in a study of response to subunit inactivated influenza vaccine. Overall study results and limits: That few new T cells are recruited by each seasonal influenza vaccination was the authors' suggestion.

Losses at the gene ends were 5 bases for V and 6 bases for J; bases not matched to a gene: 18. The CDR3 sequence is 18 residues long. CDR1 and CDR2 from the germline V gene are SGHAT and FQNNGV. TCRdb re-analysed the RT-PCR reads in MiXCR, keeping a single row per CDR3 protein. The sample has over 650,000 distinct CDR3 sequences; about a fifth are singletons. About this clonotype: Antigen unknown.

The chain links TRBV11-2 to TRBJ2-3; 9 nucleotides line up with TRBD2. This sequence was found in a man aged 45 to 65 who received an inactivated influenza vaccine. The sample in question was PBMCs from blood, obtained less than 6 days after vaccination. The CDR3 protein is CASSPQGAMGGRGDTQYF. The CDR3 region has the DNA TGTGCCAGCAGCCCTCAAGGCGCTATGGGCGGGAGGGGTGATACGCAGTATTTT.